The 18 T cell receptor beta chains in this list originate from one sample, sequenced in a study of persistence of HIV-infected CD4 T cells. The libraries were made with immunoSEQ version 4 in survey mode. Some clones are missing from TCRdb's copy, which holds only in-frame ones; the method was immunoSEQ multiplex PCR. The data contain roughly 41,000 clones, less than 90% of them singletons. These TCRs' antigens remain unknown. Cells were stimulated with CMV-infected fibroblast lysates at 10 ug/mL. CD40L-negative CD69-negative CD45RO-high memory CD4+ T cells were sorted as populations depleted of antigen-responding cells. The specimen was CD4+ T cells sorted from PBMCs after roughly 17-hour stimulation, collected from a patient who received antiretroviral therapy. The source is an adult man with HIV who was CMV-seropositive.

The V call is TRBV2, the J call TRBJ2-1; TRBD1 or TRBD2 may be the D gene (5 bases each). V lost 8 bases and J lost 4, with 18 bases in between. This CDR3 spans 15 amino acids. CDR1 and CDR2 from the germline V gene are SNHLY and FYNNEI. CDR3 nucleotide sequence: TGTGCCAGCCGTAGACGGGACCCCGCTTACAATGAGCAGTTCTTC. This gives the protein CASRRRDPAYNEQFF.

The chain uses TRBV14 and TRBJ1-1, with D unresolved. The germline CDR1 and CDR2 sequences are SGHDN and FVKESK. V was shortened by 3 bases and J by 1 base, with 9 bases between the two germline ends. The CDR3 loop spans 14 amino acids. The CDR3: CASSQELKNTEAFF. DNA for the CDR3: TGTGCCAGCAGCCAGGAACTTAAGAACACTGAAGCTTTCTTT.

This sequence joins TRBV11-3 and TRBJ2-7, with D maybe TRBD2 (6 bases). V was pared by 5 bases and J by 6 bases, with 14 bases between. The germline V gene has CDR1 SGHNT and CDR2 YENEEA. This CDR3 contains 13 residues. This CDR3 reads CASSGTHGGEQYF. The CDR3 DNA reads as TGTGCCAGCAGCGGGACTCACGGGGGCGAGCAGTACTTC.

The rearrangement uses TRBV19 and TRBJ2-1; TRBD1 or TRBD2 may be the D gene (5 bases each). V lost 1 base and J 2 bases, leaving 12 bases between the germline ends. The CDR3 extends over 16 amino acids. The germline V gene encodes CDR1 LNHDA and CDR2 SQIVND (reference sequence). CDR3 bases: TGTGCCAGTAGTATAGCCGGGACCACCCCCTACAATGAGCAGTTCTTC. It is translated as CASSIAGTTPYNEQFF.

V gene TRBV7-2 combines with J gene TRBJ2-5; TRBD1 is a possible D gene (5 bases). This CDR3 comprises 14 residues. Germline V lookup: CDR1 SGHTA, CDR2 FQGNSA. V was cut by 7 bases and J by 3 bases, with 15 bases left in between. As DNA, the CDR3 is TGTGCCAGCAAGACCGGGCAGGGTAAAGAGACCCAGTACTTC. It yields the protein CASKTGQGKETQYF. Using reference TRBV7-2 and TRBJ2-5 for the parts outside the CDR3, the full variable domain is GAGVSQSPSNKVTEKGKDVELRCDPISGHTALYWYRQSLGQGLEFLIYFQGNSAPDKSGLPSDRFSAERTGGSVSTLTIQRTQQEDSAVYLCASKTGQGKETQYFGPGTRLLVL.

The chain combines TRBV19 with TRBJ2-7, with D maybe TRBD1 (5 bases). The CDR3 sequence is 14 residues long. Per the germline V gene, CDR1 is LNHDA and CDR2 is SQIVND (reference sequence). Trimming cost V 6 bases and J 2 bases, with 14 bases left between them. The CDR3: CASRPTTETYEQYF. CDR3 DNA sequence: TGTGCCAGTAGACCGACGACAGAGACCTACGAGCAGTACTTC.

V is TRBV6-5 and J is TRBJ2-1; 14 bases are shared with TRBD2. The J segment lost 8 bases and the V segment lost 5 bases, leaving 5 bases of the junction unmatched. The V gene's germline CDR1 is MNHEY and CDR2 SVGAGI. The CDR3 loop spans 15 amino acids. For the CDR3, the DNA is TGTGCCAGCAGTATGACTAGCGGGGGGGCCTATGAGCAGTTCTTC. It is translated as CASSMTSGGAYEQFF.

V is TRBV28 and J is TRBJ2-1, with a weak D call TRBD2 (5 bases). CDR3 length: 14 amino acids. Trimming took off 4 bases at V and 1 base at J, with 8 bases between the two ends. Germline CDR1 and CDR2: MDHEN and SYDVKM. CDR3 nucleotides: TGTGCCAGCAGTTCCAGGAGGTCCTACAATGAGCAGTTCTTC. It yields the protein CASSSRRSYNEQFF.

This clone was seen just once. CDR3 in DNA: TGTGCCAGCACCCCCTCGGGGGGGAACACTGAAGCTTTCTTT. Translation: CASTPSGGNTEAFF. The V call is TRBV28, the J call TRBJ1-1, with D possibly being TRBD1 (5 bases). Germline CDR1 reads MDHEN; CDR2 reads SYDVKM. Trimming removed 7 bases from V and 1 base from J, with 13 bases in between. The CDR3 sequence is 14 residues long.

DNA for the CDR3: TGTGCCAGCAGCTTAAGGGCTAGGCTTAAAGGGTCCTACAATGAGCAGTTCTTC. Its protein product is CASSLRARLKGSYNEQFF. The chain recombines TRBV11-2 with TRBJ2-1; D unclear. Trimming removed 2 bases at V and 1 base at J, with 18 bases between. This CDR3 spans 18 amino acids. CDR1 is SGHAT, CDR2 FQNNGV, per germline.

The V and J genes are TRBV7-8 and TRBJ1-5; D gene ambiguous. CDR3 length: 17 residues. V shed 1 base and J shed 0 bases, with 13 bases lying between them. The germline CDR1 and CDR2 sequences are SGHVS and FQNEAQ. The DNA for the CDR3 is TGTGCCAGCAGCTTAGAAGGGCTGATGTATAGCAATCAGCCCCAGCATTTT. This encodes CASSLEGLMYSNQPQHF.

The J gene is TRBJ2-5, the V gene TRBV4-2; D not certain. The germline V gene encodes CDR1 LGHNA and CDR2 YNFKEQ. The V and J ends lost 0 bases and 6 bases respectively, with 14 bases between them. The CDR3 runs to 15 residues. CDR3 amino acids: CASSQDSGVLQTQYF. The CDR3 region has the DNA TGTGCCAGCAGCCAAGATTCTGGGGTTCTGCAGACCCAGTACTTC.

The J gene is TRBJ1-1, the V gene TRBV19; TRBD1 might be the D (6 bases). Trimming left V 4 bases short and J 4 bases short, with 25 bases between. The CDR3 has 18 amino acids. Looked up from germline, CDR1 is LNHDA and CDR2 is SQIVND (reference sequence). The CDR3 sequence: CASSNLSGGQRSGTEAFF. CDR3 in DNA: TGTGCCAGTAGTAATTTAAGCGGGGGGCAGAGATCGGGCACTGAAGCTTTCTTT.

The chain carries TRBV5-4 and TRBJ1-1; 10 bases are a match to TRBD1. This CDR3 is built from 16 residues. V dropped 4 bases and J dropped 5; count of bases not matched to a gene: 11. From germline, CDR1 is SGHNT and CDR2 YYREEE (reference sequence). Written as DNA, the CDR3 is TGTGCCAGCAGCAGACCCGGGACAGGGGTTGGAACTGAAGCTTTCTTT. Translated: CASSRPGTGVGTEAFF.

The rearrangement uses TRBV19 and TRBJ1-5; 8 positions match TRBD1. Trimming took 9 bases from V and 10 from J; bases not matched to a gene: 8. Per the germline V gene, CDR1 is LNHDA and CDR2 is SQIVND (reference sequence). CDR3 size: 12 residues. The CDR3 here is CASADRGGPQHF. The CDR3 DNA is TGTGCCAGCGCTGACAGGGGAGGACCCCAGCATTTT.

This rearrangement joins TRBV6-5 to TRBJ1-5, with TRBD1 as a possible D gene (6 bases). The CDR3 spans 13 residues. Trimming removed 8 bases at V and 6 bases at J, with 14 bases between. In germline, CDR1 is MNHEY, CDR2 SVGAGI. CDR3 DNA sequence: TGTGCCAGCGACAGGACGGAGGGTCAGCCCCAGCATTTT. Translation: CASDRTEGQPQHF.

This sequence joins TRBV7-9 and TRBJ2-7; D call uncertain. The CDR3 is 14 residues long. V was shortened by 1 base and J by 1 base, with 8 bases between the two germline ends. Germline V gene data show CDR1 as SEHNR and CDR2 as FQNEAQ (reference sequence). The CDR3 loop reads CASSLDQRSYEQYF. CDR3 DNA: TGTGCCAGCAGCTTAGATCAGAGATCCTACGAGCAGTACTTC.

J is TRBJ2-7 and V is TRBV28, with TRBD1 matching over 8 bases. V dropped 7 bases and J dropped 1; count of bases not matched to a gene: 6. The CDR3 runs to 14 residues. Germline V gives CDR1 MDHEN, CDR2 SYDVKM. CDR3 sequence: CASKGQGSSYEQYF. The DNA of the CDR3 is TGTGCCAGCAAAGGACAGGGATCGTCCTACGAGCAGTACTTC. The whole variable domain, filled in from reference TRBV28 and TRBJ2-7, reads DVKVTQSSRYLVKRTGEKVFLECVQDMDHENMFWYRQDPGLGLRLIYFSYDVKMKEKGDIPEGYSVSREKKERFSLILESASTNQTSMYLCASKGQGSSYEQYFGPGTRLTVT.